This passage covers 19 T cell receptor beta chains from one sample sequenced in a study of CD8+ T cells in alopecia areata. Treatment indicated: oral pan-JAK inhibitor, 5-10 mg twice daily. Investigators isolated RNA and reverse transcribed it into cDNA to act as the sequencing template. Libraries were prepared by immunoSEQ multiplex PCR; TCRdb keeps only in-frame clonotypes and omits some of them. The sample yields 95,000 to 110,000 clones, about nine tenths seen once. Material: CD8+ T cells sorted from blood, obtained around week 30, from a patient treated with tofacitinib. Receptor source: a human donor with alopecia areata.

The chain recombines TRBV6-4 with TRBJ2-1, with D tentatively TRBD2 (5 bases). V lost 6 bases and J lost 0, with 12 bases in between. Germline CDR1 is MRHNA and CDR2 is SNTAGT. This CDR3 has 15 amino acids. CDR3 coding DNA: TGTGCCAGCAGCCCTAGCCAAAACTCCTACAATGAGCAGTTCTTC. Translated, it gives CASSPSQNSYNEQFF.

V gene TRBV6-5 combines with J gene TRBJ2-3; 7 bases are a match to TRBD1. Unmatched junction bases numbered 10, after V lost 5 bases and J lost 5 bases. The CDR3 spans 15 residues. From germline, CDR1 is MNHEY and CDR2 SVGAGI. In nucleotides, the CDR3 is TGTGCCAGCAGTAGGGGGCAGGGCCCTGGAGATACGCAGTATTTT. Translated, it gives CASSRGQGPGDTQYF.

The CDR3 DNA follows: TGCGCCAGCAGCCAGACAGGGGGCGCACCCAATGAGCAGTTCTTC. Translating it yields CASSQTGGAPNEQFF. This sequence joins TRBV4-1 and TRBJ2-1; 10 bases are shared with TRBD1. V lost 3 bases to trimming and J lost 6 bases; unmatched junction nucleotides: 5. CDR3 length equals 15 residues. Germline CDR1 and CDR2: MGHRA and YSYEKL.

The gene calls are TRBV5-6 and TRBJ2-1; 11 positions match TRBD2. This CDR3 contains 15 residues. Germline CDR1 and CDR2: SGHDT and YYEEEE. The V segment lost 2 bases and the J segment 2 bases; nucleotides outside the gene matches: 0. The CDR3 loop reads CASSLLAGAYNEQFF. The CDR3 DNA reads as TGTGCCAGCAGCTTACTAGCGGGGGCCTACAATGAGCAGTTCTTC.

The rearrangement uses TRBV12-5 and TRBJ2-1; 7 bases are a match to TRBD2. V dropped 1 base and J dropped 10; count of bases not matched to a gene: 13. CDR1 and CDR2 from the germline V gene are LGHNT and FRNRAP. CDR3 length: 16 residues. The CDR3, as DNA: TGTGCTAGTGGTTTGGGTCCGGGAGGAGGGACGGCCGAGCAGTTCTTC. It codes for CASGLGPGGGTAEQFF.

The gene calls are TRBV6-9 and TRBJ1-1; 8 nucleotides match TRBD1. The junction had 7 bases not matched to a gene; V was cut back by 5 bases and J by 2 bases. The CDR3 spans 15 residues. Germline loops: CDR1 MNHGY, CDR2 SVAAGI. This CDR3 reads CASSPGTGKNTEAFF. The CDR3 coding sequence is TGTGCCAGCAGTCCAGGGACAGGAAAAAACACTGAAGCTTTCTTT.

This chain's CDR3 is CASEHGPENTGELFF. In DNA form, the CDR3 reads TGTGCCAGCGAGCACGGGCCGGAGAACACCGGGGAGCTGTTTTTT. The chain recombines TRBV7-9 with TRBJ2-2; D not certain. CDR3 size: 15 residues. Germline CDR1 is SEHNR and CDR2 is FQNEAQ (reference sequence). V was shortened by 8 bases and J by 1 base, with 14 bases between the two germline ends.

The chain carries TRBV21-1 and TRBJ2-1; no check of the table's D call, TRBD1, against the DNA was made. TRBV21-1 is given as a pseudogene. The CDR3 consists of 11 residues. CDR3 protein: CASSPCNEQFF. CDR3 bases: TGTGCCAGCAGCCCATGTAATGAGCAGTTCTTC.

The CDR3 sequence is CASSGEVSSYEQYF. CDR3 coding DNA: TGTGCCAGCAGTGGTGAGGTTAGCTCCTACGAGCAGTACTTC. This chain joins TRBV2 and TRBJ2-7; D is ambiguous. CDR3 size: 14 residues. Trimming removed 4 bases from V and 0 bases from J, with 10 bases in between. The germline CDR1 and CDR2 sequences are SNHLY and FYNNEI.

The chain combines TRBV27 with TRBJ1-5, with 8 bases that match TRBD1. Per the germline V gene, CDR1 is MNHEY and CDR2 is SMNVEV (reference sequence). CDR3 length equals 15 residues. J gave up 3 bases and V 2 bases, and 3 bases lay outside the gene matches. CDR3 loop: CASSLRQGINQPQHF. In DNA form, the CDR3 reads TGTGCCAGCAGTTTACGACAGGGGATCAATCAGCCCCAGCATTTT.

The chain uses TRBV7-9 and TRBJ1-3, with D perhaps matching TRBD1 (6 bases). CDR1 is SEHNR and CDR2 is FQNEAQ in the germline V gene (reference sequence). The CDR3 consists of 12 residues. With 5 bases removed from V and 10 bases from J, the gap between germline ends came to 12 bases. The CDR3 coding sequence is TGTGCCAGCAGCCTGGGGGACAAGACCATATATTTT. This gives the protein CASSLGDKTIYF.

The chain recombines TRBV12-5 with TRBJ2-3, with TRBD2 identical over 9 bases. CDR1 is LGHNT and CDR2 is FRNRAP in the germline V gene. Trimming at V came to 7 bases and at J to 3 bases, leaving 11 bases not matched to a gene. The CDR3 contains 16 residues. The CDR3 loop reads CASAPGAGGTTDTQYF. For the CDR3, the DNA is TGTGCTAGTGCCCCCGGGGCGGGAGGGACGACAGATACGCAGTATTTT.

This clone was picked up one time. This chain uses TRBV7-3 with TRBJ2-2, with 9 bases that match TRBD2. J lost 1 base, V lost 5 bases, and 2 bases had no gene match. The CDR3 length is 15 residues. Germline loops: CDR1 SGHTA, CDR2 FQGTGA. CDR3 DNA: TGTGCCAGCAGCGATAGCGGGGGGAACACCGGGGAGCTGTTTTTT. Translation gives CASSDSGGNTGELFF.

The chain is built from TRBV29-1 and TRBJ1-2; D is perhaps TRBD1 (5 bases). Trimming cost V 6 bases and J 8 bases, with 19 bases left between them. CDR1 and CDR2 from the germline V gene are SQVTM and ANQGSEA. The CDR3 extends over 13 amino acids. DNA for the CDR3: TGCAGCGTGGAGGGGACGTTTTACGAGGGCTACACCTTC. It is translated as CSVEGTFYEGYTF.

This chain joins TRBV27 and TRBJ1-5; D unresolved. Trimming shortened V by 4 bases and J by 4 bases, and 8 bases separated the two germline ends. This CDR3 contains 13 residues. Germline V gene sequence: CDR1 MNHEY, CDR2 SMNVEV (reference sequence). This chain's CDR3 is CASSSLTNQPQHF. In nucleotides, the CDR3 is TGTGCCAGCAGTTCGTTGACTAATCAGCCCCAGCATTTT.

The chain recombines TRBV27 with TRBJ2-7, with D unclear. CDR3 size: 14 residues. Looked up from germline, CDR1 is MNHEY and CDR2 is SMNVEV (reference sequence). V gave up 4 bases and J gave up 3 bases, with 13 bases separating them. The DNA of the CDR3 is TGTGCCAGCAGTTCTCCACTGAAACTCTACGAGCAGTACTTC. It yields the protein CASSSPLKLYEQYF.

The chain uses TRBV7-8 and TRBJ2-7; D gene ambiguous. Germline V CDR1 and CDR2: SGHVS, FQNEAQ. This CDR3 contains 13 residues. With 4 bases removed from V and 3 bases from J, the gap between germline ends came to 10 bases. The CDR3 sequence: CASSSSEFYEQYF. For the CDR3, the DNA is TGTGCCAGCAGCTCGTCCGAATTCTACGAGCAGTACTTC.

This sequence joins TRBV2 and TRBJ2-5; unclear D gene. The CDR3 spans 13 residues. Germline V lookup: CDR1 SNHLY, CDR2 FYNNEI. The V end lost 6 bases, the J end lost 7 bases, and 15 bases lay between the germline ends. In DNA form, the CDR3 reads TGTGCCAGCAGCGATACGAACTTGGGGACCCAGTACTTC. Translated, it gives CASSDTNLGTQYF.

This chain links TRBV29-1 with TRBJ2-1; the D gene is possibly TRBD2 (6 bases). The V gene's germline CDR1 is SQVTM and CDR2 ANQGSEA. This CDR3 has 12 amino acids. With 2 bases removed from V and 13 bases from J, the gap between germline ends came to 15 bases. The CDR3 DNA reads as TGCAGCGTTGAACGAACCGGGACTGTACAGTTCTTC. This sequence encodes CSVERTGTVQFF.